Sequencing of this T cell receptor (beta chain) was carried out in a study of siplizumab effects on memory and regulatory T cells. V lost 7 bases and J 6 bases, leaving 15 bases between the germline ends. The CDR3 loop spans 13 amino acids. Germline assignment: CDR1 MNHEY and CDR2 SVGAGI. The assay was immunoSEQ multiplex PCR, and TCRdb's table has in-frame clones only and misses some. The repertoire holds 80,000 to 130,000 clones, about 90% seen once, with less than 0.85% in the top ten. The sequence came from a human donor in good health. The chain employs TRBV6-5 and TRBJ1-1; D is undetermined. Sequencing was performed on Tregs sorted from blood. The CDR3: CASIPWGVAEAFF. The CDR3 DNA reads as TGTGCCAGCATTCCCTGGGGTGTGGCTGAAGCTTTCTTT.